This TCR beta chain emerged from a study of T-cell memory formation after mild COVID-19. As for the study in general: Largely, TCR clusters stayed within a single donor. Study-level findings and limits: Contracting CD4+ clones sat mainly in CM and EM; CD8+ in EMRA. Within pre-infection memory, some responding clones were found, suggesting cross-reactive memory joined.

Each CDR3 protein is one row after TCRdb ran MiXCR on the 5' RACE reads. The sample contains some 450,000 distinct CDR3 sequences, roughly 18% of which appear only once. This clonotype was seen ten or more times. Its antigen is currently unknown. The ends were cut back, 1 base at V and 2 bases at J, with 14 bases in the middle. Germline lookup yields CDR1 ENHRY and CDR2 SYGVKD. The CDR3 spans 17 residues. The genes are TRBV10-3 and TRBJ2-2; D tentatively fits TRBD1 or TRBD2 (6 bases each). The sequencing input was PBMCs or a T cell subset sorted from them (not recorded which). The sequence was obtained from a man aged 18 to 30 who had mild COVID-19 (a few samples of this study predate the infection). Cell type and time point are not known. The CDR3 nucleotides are TGTGCCATCAGTGAGTTCCAGGGGCGGGGAAACACCGGGGAGCTGTTTTTT. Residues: CAISEFQGRGNTGELFF.